What follows describes a single T cell receptor beta chain. V lost 6 bases and J 7 bases, leaving 9 bases between the germline ends. The CDR3 has 12 amino acids. Germline V gene data show CDR1 as MNHEY and CDR2 as SVGEGT. The data originate from a study of blood T cell repertoires in COVID-19. Assay: immunoSEQ multiplex PCR; the TCRdb copy retains only in-frame clones and omits some. This sample yields approximately 330,000 clones, of which about 87% are seen a single time; roughly a tenth belongs to the top ten. The sequence was collected from a man aged 25 to 40 with COVID-19, enrolled during active disease. Sequencing was carried out using peripheral blood. The chain uses TRBV6-2 or TRBV6-3 and TRBJ2-2; TRBD2 is a possible D gene (5 bases). CDR3 DNA sequence: TGTGCCAGCAGCCGGGGAGTCGGGGAGCTGTTTTTT. It encodes CASSRGVGELFF.